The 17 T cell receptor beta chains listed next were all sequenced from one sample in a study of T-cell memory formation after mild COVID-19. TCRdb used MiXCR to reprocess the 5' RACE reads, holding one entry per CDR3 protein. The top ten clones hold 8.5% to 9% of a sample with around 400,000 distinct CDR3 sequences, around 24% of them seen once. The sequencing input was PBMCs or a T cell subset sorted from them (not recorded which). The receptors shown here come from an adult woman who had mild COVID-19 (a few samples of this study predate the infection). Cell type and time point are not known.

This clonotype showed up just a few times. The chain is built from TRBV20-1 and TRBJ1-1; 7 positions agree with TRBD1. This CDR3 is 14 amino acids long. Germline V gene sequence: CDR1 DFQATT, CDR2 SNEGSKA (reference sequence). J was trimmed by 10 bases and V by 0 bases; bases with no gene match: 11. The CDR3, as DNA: TGCAGTGCTAGAGATTCTCGGGGACAGCGAGGAGCTTTCTTT. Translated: CSARDSRGQRGAFF.

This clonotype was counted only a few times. CDR3 amino acids: CSARDGNTIYF. The DNA for the CDR3 is TGCAGTGCCAGGGATGGAAACACCATATATTTT. The chain combines TRBV20-1 with TRBJ1-3; possibly TRBD1 for D (5 bases). Trimming pared 6 bases from V and 3 bases from J, leaving 6 bases between. From germline, CDR1 is DFQATT and CDR2 SNEGSKA (reference sequence). The CDR3 totals 11 residues.

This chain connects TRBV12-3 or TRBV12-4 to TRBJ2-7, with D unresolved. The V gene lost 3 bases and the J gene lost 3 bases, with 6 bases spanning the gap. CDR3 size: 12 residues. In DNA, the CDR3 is TGTGCCAGCAGTTTTTCTGGCTACGAGCAGTACTTC. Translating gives CASSFSGYEQYF.

CDR3 sequence (DNA): TGCAGCGTTGTCCAGAGCGGGAGCTTCAATGAGCAGTTCTTC. Translation gives CSVVQSGSFNEQFF. This chain links TRBV29-1 with TRBJ2-1, with 8 bases aligning to TRBD2. With V trimmed by 4 bases and J by 6 bases, 8 bases remained unmatched. Germline CDR1 is SQVTM and CDR2 is ANQGSEA. This CDR3 comprises 14 residues.

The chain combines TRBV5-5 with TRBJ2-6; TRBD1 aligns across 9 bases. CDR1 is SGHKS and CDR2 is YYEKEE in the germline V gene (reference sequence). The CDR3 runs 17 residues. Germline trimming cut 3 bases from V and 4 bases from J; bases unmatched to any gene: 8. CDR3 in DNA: TGTGCCAGCAGCTCTACACAGGGGGCGACGGGGGCCAACGTCCTGACTTTC. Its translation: CASSSTQGATGANVLTF. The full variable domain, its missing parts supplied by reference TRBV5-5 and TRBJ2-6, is DAGVTQSPTHLIKTRGQQVTLRCSPISGHKSVSWYQQVLGQGPQFIFQYYEKEERGRGNFPDRFSARQFPNYSSELNVNALLLGDSALYLCASSSTQGATGANVLTFGAGSRLTVL.

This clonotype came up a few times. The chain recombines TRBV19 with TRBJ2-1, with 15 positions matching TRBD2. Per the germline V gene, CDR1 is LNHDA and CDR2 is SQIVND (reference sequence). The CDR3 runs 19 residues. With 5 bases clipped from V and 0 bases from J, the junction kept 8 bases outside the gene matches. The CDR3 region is CASSPSGTSGRNSYNEQFF. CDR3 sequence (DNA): TGTGCCAGTAGTCCTTCCGGGACTAGCGGGAGGAACTCCTACAATGAGCAGTTCTTC. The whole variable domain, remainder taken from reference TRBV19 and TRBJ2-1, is DGGITQSPKYLFRKEGQNVTLSCEQNLNHDAMYWYRQDPGQGLRLIYYSQIVNDFQKGDIAEGYSVSREKKESFPLTVTSAQKNPTAFYLCASSPSGTSGRNSYNEQFFGPGTRLTVL.

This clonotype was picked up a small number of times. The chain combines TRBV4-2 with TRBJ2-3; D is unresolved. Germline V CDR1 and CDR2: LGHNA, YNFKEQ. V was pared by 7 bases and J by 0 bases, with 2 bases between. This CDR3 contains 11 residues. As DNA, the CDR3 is TGTGCCAGCAAGAGCACAGATACGCAGTATTTT. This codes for CASKSTDTQYF.

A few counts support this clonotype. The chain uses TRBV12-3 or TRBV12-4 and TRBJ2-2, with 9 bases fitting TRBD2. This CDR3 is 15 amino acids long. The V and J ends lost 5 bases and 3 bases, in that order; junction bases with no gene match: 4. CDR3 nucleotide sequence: TGTGCCAGCAGTCATAGCGGGAGCTACACCGGGGAGCTGTTTTTT. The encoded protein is CASSHSGSYTGELFF.

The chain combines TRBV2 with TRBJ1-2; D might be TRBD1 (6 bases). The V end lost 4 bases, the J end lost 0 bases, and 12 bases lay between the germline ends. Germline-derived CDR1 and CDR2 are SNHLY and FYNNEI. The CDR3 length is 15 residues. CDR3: CASSAYRAANYGYTF. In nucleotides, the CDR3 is TGTGCCAGCAGTGCCTACAGGGCTGCTAACTATGGCTACACCTTC.

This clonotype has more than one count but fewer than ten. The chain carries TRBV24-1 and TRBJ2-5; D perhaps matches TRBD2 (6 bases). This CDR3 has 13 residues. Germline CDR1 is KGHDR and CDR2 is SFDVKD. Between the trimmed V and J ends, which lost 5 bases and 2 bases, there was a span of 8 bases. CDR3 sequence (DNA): TGTGCCACCAGTGGGGACTCACAAGAGACCCAGTACTTC. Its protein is CATSGDSQETQYF.

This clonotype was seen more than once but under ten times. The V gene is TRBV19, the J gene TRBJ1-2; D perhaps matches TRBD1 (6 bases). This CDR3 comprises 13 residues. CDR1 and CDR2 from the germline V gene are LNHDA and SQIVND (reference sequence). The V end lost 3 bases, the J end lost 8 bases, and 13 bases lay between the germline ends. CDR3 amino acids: CASSMGATRGYTF. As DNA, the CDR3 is TGTGCCAGTAGTATGGGGGCAACGAGGGGCTACACCTTC. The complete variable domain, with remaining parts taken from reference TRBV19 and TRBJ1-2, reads DGGITQSPKYLFRKEGQNVTLSCEQNLNHDAMYWYRQDPGQGLRLIYYSQIVNDFQKGDIAEGYSVSREKKESFPLTVTSAQKNPTAFYLCASSMGATRGYTFGSGTRLTVV.

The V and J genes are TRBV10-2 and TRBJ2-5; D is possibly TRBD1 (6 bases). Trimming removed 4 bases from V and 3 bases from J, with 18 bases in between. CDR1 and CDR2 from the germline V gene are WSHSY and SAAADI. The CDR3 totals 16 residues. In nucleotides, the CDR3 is TGCGCCAGCAGTGTAACACCGGGACATCCTAAAGAGACCCAGTACTTC. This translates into CASSVTPGHPKETQYF.

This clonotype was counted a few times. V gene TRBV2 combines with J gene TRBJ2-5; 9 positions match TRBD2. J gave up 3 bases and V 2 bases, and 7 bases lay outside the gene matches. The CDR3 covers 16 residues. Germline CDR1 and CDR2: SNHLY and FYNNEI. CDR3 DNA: TGTGCCAGCAGTGAATTGGCGGGGGGGCAGGAAGAGACCCAGTACTTC. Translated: CASSELAGGQEETQYF.

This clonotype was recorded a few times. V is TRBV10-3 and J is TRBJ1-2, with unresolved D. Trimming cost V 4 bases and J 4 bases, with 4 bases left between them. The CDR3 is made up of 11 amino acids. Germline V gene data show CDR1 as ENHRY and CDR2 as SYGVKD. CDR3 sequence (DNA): TGTGCCATCAGTGGTAGCTATGGCTACACCTTC. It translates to CAISGSYGYTF.

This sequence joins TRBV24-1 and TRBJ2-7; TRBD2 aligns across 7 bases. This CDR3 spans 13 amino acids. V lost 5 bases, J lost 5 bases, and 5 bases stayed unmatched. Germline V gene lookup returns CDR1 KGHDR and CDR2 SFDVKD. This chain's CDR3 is CATSGAGVHEQYF. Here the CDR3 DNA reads TGTGCCACCAGTGGTGCGGGGGTCCACGAGCAGTACTTC.

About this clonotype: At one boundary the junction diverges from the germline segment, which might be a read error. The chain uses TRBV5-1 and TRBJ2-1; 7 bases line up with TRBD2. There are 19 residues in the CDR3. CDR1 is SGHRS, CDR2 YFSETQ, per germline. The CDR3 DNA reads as TGCGCCAGCAGCTTGGCGGTCGCGGGGGAGCCAGTAGTCTACACTGAGCAGTTCTTC. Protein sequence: CASSLAVAGEPVVYTEQFF.

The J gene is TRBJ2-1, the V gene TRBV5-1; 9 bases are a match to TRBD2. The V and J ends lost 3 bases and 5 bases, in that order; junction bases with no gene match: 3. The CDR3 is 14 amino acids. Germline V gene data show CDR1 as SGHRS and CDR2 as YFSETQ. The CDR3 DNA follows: TGCGCCAGCAGCTCCAGGACTAGCGACAATGAGCAGTTCTTC. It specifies CASSSRTSDNEQFF.